This T cell receptor beta chain is from a study of blood T cells in healthy people across ages. Combining a sample-barcoded 5' primer with a J-beta primer mix, a second PCR ran for about 7 to 11 cycles. No fewer than 2.5 million CDR3-containing paired-end reads came from each sample. TCRdb fed the 5' RACE reads into MiXCR, producing one record per CDR3 protein. The sample lists 1 million to 1.2 million distinct CDR3 sequences, around two fifths occurring once. This CDR3 is built from 16 residues. Germline CDR1 reads MGHRA; CDR2 reads YSYEKL. J lost 8 bases, V lost 3 bases, and 15 bases had no gene match. Study-wide results and caveats: Unknown CMV status may confound age-related changes in expanded clones. Significant beta diversity loss was already apparent by age around 40, declining roughly linearly. More naive CD4+ cells and higher diversity were found in long-lived than in aged donors.

This clonotype was picked up a small number of times. The antigen is not known. The chain is built from TRBV4-1 and TRBJ1-2; 7 bases fit TRBD1. The receptor was isolated from a man between 18 and 29 years old in good health. Sequencing was done on a sample of blood. This CDR3 is CASSHHSQGYSRGYTF. CDR3 in DNA: TGCGCCAGCAGCCACCACTCACAGGGGTATTCGCGGGGCTACACCTTC.